The rows below give T cell receptor beta chains drawn from one sample of a study of blood T cell repertoires in COVID-19. The data were produced by immunoSEQ multiplex PCR, yet TCRdb's version contains in-frame clones alone and is incomplete. Here the sample spans more than 90,000 clones, 80% to 90% being singletons. The sequencing sample was made of peripheral blood. The receptor set was obtained from a man aged 35 to 55 with acute or convalescent COVID-19. The CDR3 runs from the conserved cysteine through the conserved F or W. Each record gives: V gene, D gene, clone size, J gene, CDR3 protein, CDR3 DNA. D genes are given only for firm matches. Clone size is shown for a subset of rows, as once, few, many or a class of expanded clone.

V gene: TRBV19; D gene: -; clone size: once; J gene: TRBJ1-6; CDR3 protein: CASSISSYNSPLHF; CDR3 DNA: TGTGCCAGTAGTATCTCCAGTTATAATTCACCCCTCCACTTT
V gene: TRBV19; D gene: TRBD2; clone size: -; J gene: TRBJ2-3; CDR3 protein: CASSPRGGITDTQYF; CDR3 DNA: TGTGCCAGTAGTCCGCGGGGGGGCATCACAGATACGCAGTATTTT
V gene: TRBV5-1; D gene: -; clone size: -; J gene: TRBJ2-1; CDR3 protein: CASSLARPADEQFF; CDR3 DNA: TGCGCCAGCAGCTTGGCTAGGCCCGCCGATGAGCAGTTCTTC
V gene: TRBV2; D gene: TRBD1; clone size: -; J gene: TRBJ1-2; CDR3 protein: CASSKTGAEGYGYTF; CDR3 DNA: TGTGCCAGCAGCAAAACAGGGGCGGAAGGCTATGGCTACACCTTC
V gene: TRBV6-5; D gene: -; clone size: -; J gene: TRBJ2-3; CDR3 protein: CASSSRGIRDTQYF; CDR3 DNA: TGTGCCAGCAGTTCCCGGGGGATCAGGGATACGCAGTATTTT
V gene: TRBV5-4; D gene: -; clone size: -; J gene: TRBJ1-1; CDR3 protein: CASSSYTGNTEAFF; CDR3 DNA: TGTGCCAGCAGCTCTTACACAGGGAACACTGAAGCTTTCTTT
V gene: TRBV25-1; D gene: -; clone size: few; J gene: TRBJ2-3; CDR3 protein: CASRGLQFGDTQYF; CDR3 DNA: TGTGCCAGCAGGGGACTCCAATTTGGGGATACGCAGTATTTT
V gene: TRBV27; D gene: TRBD1; clone size: -; J gene: TRBJ1-6; CDR3 protein: CASSLRGTVDNSPLHF; CDR3 DNA: TGTGCCAGCAGTTTGAGGGGGACAGTCGATAATTCACCCCTCCACTTT
V gene: TRBV6-5; D gene: -; clone size: -; J gene: TRBJ1-6; CDR3 protein: CASSPRPADNSPLHF; CDR3 DNA: TGTGCCAGCAGCCCCCGCCCGGCGGATAATTCACCCCTCCACTTT
V gene: TRBV5-6; D gene: -; clone size: -; J gene: TRBJ1-1; CDR3 protein: CASSFRRGGEAFF; CDR3 DNA: TGTGCCAGCAGCTTCCGGCGGGGGGGTGAAGCTTTCTTT
V gene: TRBV19; D gene: -; clone size: -; J gene: TRBJ1-1; CDR3 protein: CASSIMAGPNTEAFF; CDR3 DNA: TGTGCCAGTAGTATAATGGCAGGCCCTAACACTGAAGCTTTCTTT
V gene: TRBV6-1; D gene: -; clone size: -; J gene: TRBJ2-5; CDR3 protein: CASSESRAQETQYF; CDR3 DNA: TGTGCCAGCAGTGAGAGCCGCGCTCAAGAGACCCAGTACTTC
V gene: TRBV29-1; D gene: TRBD1; clone size: -; J gene: TRBJ1-1; CDR3 protein: CSVPGGSTEAFF; CDR3 DNA: TGCAGCGTACCAGGGGGTTCAACTGAAGCTTTCTTT
V gene: TRBV18; D gene: TRBD1; clone size: -; J gene: TRBJ1-5; CDR3 protein: CASSPRDRVSRNQPQHF; CDR3 DNA: TGTGCCAGCTCACCCCGGGACAGGGTCTCGCGCAATCAGCCCCAGCATTTT
V gene: TRBV24-1; D gene: -; clone size: -; J gene: TRBJ1-5; CDR3 protein: CATSDQGWQPQHF; CDR3 DNA: TGTGCCACCAGTGATCAGGGGTGGCAGCCCCAGCATTTT
V gene: TRBV5-1; D gene: -; clone size: -; J gene: TRBJ2-7; CDR3 protein: CASSLGGPASSYEQYF; CDR3 DNA: TGCGCCAGCTCCCTTGGCGGGCCAGCCAGCTCCTACGAGCAGTACTTC
V gene: TRBV4-2; D gene: -; clone size: -; J gene: TRBJ2-3; CDR3 protein: CASSQETGDTQYF; CDR3 DNA: TGTGCCAGCAGCCAAGAGACGGGAGATACGCAGTATTTT
V gene: TRBV14; D gene: TRBD2; clone size: -; J gene: TRBJ2-1; CDR3 protein: CASSRTSRRSSNEQFF; CDR3 DNA: TGTGCCAGCAGCCGGACTAGCCGGAGGTCATCCAATGAGCAGTTCTTC
V gene: TRBV6-5; D gene: TRBD1; clone size: few; J gene: TRBJ1-6; CDR3 protein: CASSRTGVNSPLHF; CDR3 DNA: TGTGCCAGCAGTAGGACAGGGGTTAATTCACCCCTCCACTTT
V gene: TRBV5-1; D gene: TRBD2; clone size: -; J gene: TRBJ2-3; CDR3 protein: CASSLGRTSGTTDTQYF; CDR3 DNA: TGCGCCAGCAGCTTGGGAAGGACTAGCGGAACCACAGATACGCAGTATTTT
V gene: TRBV5-6; D gene: -; clone size: once; J gene: TRBJ1-6; CDR3 protein: CASSADRIYNSPLHF; CDR3 DNA: TGTGCCAGCAGCGCAGACAGGATTTATAATTCACCCCTCCACTTT
V gene: TRBV7-6; D gene: TRBD2; clone size: -; J gene: TRBJ2-5; CDR3 protein: CASSLGSVAGARTQETQYF; CDR3 DNA: TGTGCCAGCAGCTTGGGCTCGGTAGCGGGGGCCCGAACCCAAGAGACCCAGTACTTC
V gene: TRBV5-1; D gene: -; clone size: -; J gene: TRBJ1-1; CDR3 protein: CASSSRGLENTEAFF; CDR3 DNA: TGCGCCAGCAGCAGTAGGGGGTTGGAGAACACTGAAGCTTTCTTT
V gene: TRBV6-5; D gene: TRBD2; clone size: -; J gene: TRBJ2-7; CDR3 protein: CASAPSGTSGREYF; CDR3 DNA: TGTGCCTCGGCCCCTTCCGGGACTAGCGGGAGGGAGTACTTC
V gene: TRBV19; D gene: TRBD1; clone size: -; J gene: TRBJ2-4; CDR3 protein: CASSIGRRQGENIQYF; CDR3 DNA: TGTGCCAGTAGTATAGGGAGACGGCAGGGGGAAAACATTCAGTACTTC
V gene: TRBV9; D gene: -; clone size: -; J gene: TRBJ2-1; CDR3 protein: CASSVANRYNEQFF; CDR3 DNA: TGTGCCAGCAGCGTAGCTAATCGGTACAATGAGCAGTTCTTC
V gene: TRBV10-3; D gene: -; clone size: once; J gene: TRBJ1-5; CDR3 protein: CAISEADSSNQPQHF; CDR3 DNA: TGTGCCATCAGTGAGGCCGACAGTAGCAATCAGCCCCAGCATTTT
V gene: TRBV11-2; D gene: -; clone size: -; J gene: TRBJ2-3; CDR3 protein: CASSGRLVGGAGTQYF; CDR3 DNA: TGTGCCAGCAGCGGGAGACTAGTTGGGGGAGCGGGTACGCAGTATTTT
V gene: TRBV28; D gene: -; clone size: -; J gene: TRBJ2-1; CDR3 protein: CASGLNEQFF; CDR3 DNA: TGTGCCAGCGGGCTAAATGAGCAGTTCTTC
V gene: TRBV11-1; D gene: -; clone size: -; J gene: TRBJ1-1; CDR3 protein: CASSFDRTLTEAFF; CDR3 DNA: TGTGCCAGCAGCTTCGACAGGACCCTCACTGAAGCTTTCTTT
V gene: TRBV18; D gene: TRBD1; clone size: -; J gene: TRBJ2-7; CDR3 protein: CASSPRQGRSYEQYF; CDR3 DNA: TGTGCCAGCTCACCACGACAGGGTAGGTCCTACGAGCAGTACTTC
V gene: TRBV6-1; D gene: TRBD1; clone size: -; J gene: TRBJ1-4; CDR3 protein: CASSGDRGHRKEKLFF; CDR3 DNA: TGTGCCAGCAGTGGAGACAGGGGCCACAGGAAAGAAAAACTGTTTTTT
V gene: TRBV30; D gene: -; clone size: -; J gene: TRBJ1-2; CDR3 protein: CAWSGRGDYGYTF; CDR3 DNA: TGTGCCTGGAGTGGGCGGGGGGACTATGGCTACACCTTC
V gene: TRBV29-1; D gene: TRBD1; clone size: -; J gene: TRBJ1-3; CDR3 protein: CSVTTGGRGNTIYF; CDR3 DNA: TGCAGCGTTACCACAGGGGGCCGTGGAAACACCATATATTTT
V gene: TRBV6-2/TRBV6-3; D gene: TRBD2; clone size: -; J gene: TRBJ2-1; CDR3 protein: CASSYSGSRNEQFF; CDR3 DNA: TGTGCCAGCAGTTATAGCGGGAGTCGAAATGAGCAGTTCTTC
V gene: TRBV4-2; D gene: -; clone size: -; J gene: TRBJ2-7; CDR3 protein: CASSRIMPRTEQYF; CDR3 DNA: TGTGCCAGCAGCCGGATAATGCCCCGGACTGAGCAGTACTTC
V gene: TRBV7-8; D gene: TRBD1; clone size: once; J gene: TRBJ1-1; CDR3 protein: CASSPVRGEAFF; CDR3 DNA: TGTGCCAGCAGTCCAGTCAGGGGGGAGGCTTTCTTT
V gene: TRBV3-1/TRBV3-2; D gene: -; clone size: -; J gene: TRBJ2-5; CDR3 protein: CASSLPSGQETQYF; CDR3 DNA: TGTGCCAGCAGCCTCCCCAGCGGACAAGAGACCCAGTACTTC
V gene: TRBV7-7; D gene: TRBD2; clone size: -; J gene: TRBJ2-7; CDR3 protein: CASSLVAGASGEQYF; CDR3 DNA: TGTGCTAGCAGCTTGGTAGCGGGGGCCTCCGGAGAGCAGTACTTC
V gene: TRBV12-3/TRBV12-4; D gene: -; clone size: -; J gene: TRBJ1-5; CDR3 protein: CASRYSNQPQHF; CDR3 DNA: TGTGCCAGCAGGTATAGCAATCAGCCCCAGCATTTT
V gene: TRBV9; D gene: -; clone size: -; J gene: TRBJ2-5; CDR3 protein: CASSVVGVFGQETQYF; CDR3 DNA: TGTGCCAGCAGCGTAGTGGGCGTCTTCGGCCAAGAGACCCAGTACTTC
V gene: TRBV28; D gene: -; clone size: -; J gene: TRBJ2-3; CDR3 protein: CASSSPAGRGTDTQYF; CDR3 DNA: TGTGCCAGCAGTTCCCCCGCCGGGCGGGGCACAGATACGCAGTATTTT
V gene: TRBV18; D gene: -; clone size: -; J gene: TRBJ1-5; CDR3 protein: CASSTGYGGLEPQHF; CDR3 DNA: TGTGCCAGCTCAACGGGGTACGGGGGACTTGAGCCCCAGCATTTT